This passage covers 22 T cell receptor beta chains from one sample sequenced in a study of blood T cell repertoires in COVID-19. TCRdb keeps only in-frame clones here, not all; method: immunoSEQ multiplex PCR. Of 150,000 or so clones listed, about four fifths were seen once; the top ten hold approximately 7.6%. The sequencing input was peripheral blood. The receptors were gathered from a woman aged 60-75 years with COVID-19, enrolled during active disease.

This clone showed up just once. This chain uses TRBV30 with TRBJ1-2; D is ambiguous. CDR1 GTSNPN and CDR2 SVGIG come from the germline V gene (reference sequence). Trimming left V 0 bases short and J 14 bases short, with 13 bases between. This CDR3 region has 11 residues. In DNA, the CDR3 is TGTGCCTGGAGTGTACCCGCAGGCGAGACCTTC. Translated: CAWSVPAGETF.

CDR3 amino acids: CASSSTGSVGQPQHF. CDR3 bases: TGTGCCAGCAGTTCGACAGGGTCAGTGGGTCAGCCCCAGCATTTT. The rearrangement links TRBV6-5 to TRBJ1-5; 7 bases line up with TRBD1. Germline CDR1 reads MNHEY; CDR2 reads SVGAGI. This CDR3 is built from 15 residues. Germline trimming cut 4 bases from V and 6 bases from J; bases unmatched to any gene: 9.

The chain recombines TRBV5-1 with TRBJ2-5; TRBD1 aligns across 8 bases. CDR1 is SGHRS and CDR2 is YFSETQ in the germline V gene. The V segment lost 4 bases and the J segment 5 bases; nucleotides outside the gene matches: 7. The CDR3 sequence is 14 residues long. The CDR3 sequence is CASSPGQGGETQYF. The CDR3 DNA reads TGCGCCAGCAGCCCCGGACAGGGCGGCGAGACCCAGTACTTC.

The rearrangement links TRBV2 to TRBJ1-2; 8 nucleotides line up with TRBD1. This CDR3 has 16 residues. J gave up 5 bases and V 7 bases, and 15 bases lay outside the gene matches. Germline V gives CDR1 SNHLY, CDR2 FYNNEI. The CDR3 here is CASIGRKTGAPYGYTF. In nucleotides, the CDR3 is TGTGCCAGCATTGGGAGGAAGACAGGGGCCCCGTATGGCTACACCTTC.

This chain's CDR3 is CASRAGTRTYEQYV. CDR3 coding DNA: TGTGCCAGCAGAGCCGGGACACGTACCTACGAGCAGTACGTC. The gene calls are TRBV2 and TRBJ2-7, with D maybe TRBD1 (6 bases). Between the trimmed V and J ends, which lost 6 bases and 2 bases, there was a span of 14 bases. Looked up from germline, CDR1 is SNHLY and CDR2 is FYNNEI. This CDR3 comprises 14 residues.

This clone was observed once. The chain carries TRBV12-3 or TRBV12-4 and TRBJ1-1; the D gene is possibly TRBD1 (5 bases). The CDR3 is 11 residues long. Trimming shortened V by 7 bases and J by 10 bases, and 13 bases separated the two germline ends. This CDR3 reads CASKIGARAFF. In nucleotides, the CDR3 is TGTGCCAGCAAGATAGGGGCTCGAGCTTTCTTT.

The chain links TRBV19 to TRBJ2-1; tentatively, D is TRBD1 (6 bases). Trimming took off 1 base at V and 0 bases at J, with 10 bases between the two ends. The length of the CDR3 is 16 residues. CDR1 is LNHDA and CDR2 is SQIVND in the germline V gene (reference sequence). CDR3 DNA sequence: TGTGCCAGTAGTATAGCCACAGGGACCTCCTACAATGAGCAGTTCTTC. Amino acids: CASSIATGTSYNEQFF.

In this sample, this clone turned up a few times. V usage is TRBV19 and J usage is TRBJ1-1, with 7 bases identical to TRBD1. The V segment lost 6 bases and the J segment 5 bases; nucleotides outside the gene matches: 9. The CDR3 has 14 amino acids. Germline CDR1 reads LNHDA; CDR2 reads SQIVND (reference sequence). The CDR3 nucleotides are TGTGCCAGTAGAGAGAGGAGGGGGCTGACTGAAGCTTTCTTT. Residues: CASRERRGLTEAFF.

The CDR3 nucleotides are TGTGCCAGCAGCTTGCCAGGGGCGCTCGGCTACACCTTC. As protein: CASSLPGALGYTF. This sequence joins TRBV5-8 and TRBJ1-2; D possibly corresponds to TRBD1 (6 bases). The CDR3 contains 13 residues. Trimming pared 1 base from V and 8 bases from J, leaving 12 bases between. CDR1 is SGHTS and CDR2 is YDEGEE in the germline V gene.

The chain uses TRBV30 and TRBJ2-1; 12 bases agree with TRBD2. Germline CDR1 is GTSNPN and CDR2 is SVGIG (reference sequence). Losses at the gene ends were 4 bases for V and 5 bases for J; bases not matched to a gene: 3. This CDR3 is built from 14 residues. The CDR3 region is CAWTSGRAHNEQFF. In DNA form, the CDR3 reads TGTGCCTGGACTAGCGGGAGGGCCCACAATGAGCAGTTCTTC.

As concerns this clone: Sequence at one end of the junction differs from germline and may be a read error. CDR3 sequence (DNA): TGTGCCAGCAGCATAAACAGGGGCCCCCCGCATTTT. This translates into CASSINRGPPHF. The genes are TRBV5-4 and TRBJ1-5; 7 positions match TRBD1. The CDR3 is made up of 12 amino acids. CDR1 SGHNT and CDR2 YYREEE come from the germline V gene (reference sequence).

The CDR3 nucleotides read TGCGCCAGCAGCTTGGTGGGGGACAGGGAATCTTTCTTT. Protein product: CASSLVGDRESFF. The chain couples TRBV5-1 to TRBJ1-1; 9 nucleotides agree with TRBD1. The CDR3 loop spans 13 amino acids. V was clipped by 0 bases and J by 12 bases; unmatched bases: 6. In germline, CDR1 is SGHRS, CDR2 YFSETQ.

The chain combines TRBV18 with TRBJ2-5; 10 nucleotides align to TRBD2. The CDR3 is made up of 17 amino acids. Looked up from germline, CDR1 is KGHSH and CDR2 is LQKENI. Germline trimming cut 2 bases from V and 1 base from J; bases unmatched to any gene: 7. The DNA of the CDR3 is TGTGCCAGCTCACCAACGCTAGCGGGGGCTTTCCAAGAGACCCAGTACTTC. Protein: CASSPTLAGAFQETQYF.

This clone appeared a single time. The rearrangement uses TRBV7-2 and TRBJ2-3, with a possible D match to TRBD2 (5 bases). Looked up from germline, CDR1 is SGHTA and CDR2 is FQGNSA. The CDR3 runs 14 residues. The V gene lost 8 bases and the J gene lost 1 base, with 13 bases spanning the gap. Here the CDR3 DNA reads TGTGCCAGCGGCAGACTATCTCGCACAGATACGCAGTATTTT. Residues: CASGRLSRTDTQYF.

This clone came up a few times. This chain joins TRBV20-1 and TRBJ1-5; D remains ambiguous. The V end lost 3 bases, the J end lost 6 bases, and 18 bases lay between the germline ends. The germline CDR1 and CDR2 sequences are DFQATT and SNEGSKA (reference sequence). The CDR3 is made up of 15 amino acids. The CDR3 DNA reads TGCAGTGCTAGTAGGCAGTTAGGTGAGGTTCAGCCCCAGCATTTT. Protein: CSASRQLGEVQPQHF.

This rearrangement joins TRBV19 to TRBJ1-2; the match to TRBD1 covers 10 bases. Germline V gene sequence: CDR1 LNHDA, CDR2 SQIVND (reference sequence). The V gene end was trimmed by 7 bases and the J gene end by 3 bases; junction bases not matched to a gene: 5. The CDR3 spans 14 residues. The CDR3 DNA reads TGTGCCAGTACCACCGGGACAGGGGACTATGGCTACACCTTC. It is translated as CASTTGTGDYGYTF.

This chain links TRBV21-1 with TRBJ2-3; TRBD1, the D gene given by the table, was not confirmed from the DNA. TRBV21-1 is designated a pseudogene. The CDR3 runs 18 residues. CDR3 residues: CASSKALEGQGGTDTQYF. In DNA, the CDR3 is TGTGCCAGCAGCAAAGCGCTTGAAGGACAGGGCGGCACAGATACGCAGTATTTT.

The chain recombines TRBV27 with TRBJ1-5, with TRBD1 identical over 10 bases. The CDR3 runs 16 residues. Germline assignment: CDR1 MNHEY and CDR2 SMNVEV (reference sequence). Losses at the gene ends were 6 bases for V and 1 base for J; bases not matched to a gene: 6. The CDR3 DNA reads TGTGCCAGCAGCAGACAGGGGGCGTCGAGCAATCAGCCCCAGCATTTT. It translates to CASSRQGASSNQPQHF.

This chain links TRBV11-3 with TRBJ2-7, with 9 bases matching TRBD1. CDR3 size: 14 residues. Germline V gives CDR1 SGHNT, CDR2 YENEEA. The ends lost 0 bases at V and 6 bases at J; junction bases unmatched: 3. The CDR3 bases are TGTGCCAGCAGCTTAGATCGGACAGGGGTCGAGCAGTACGTC. It specifies CASSLDRTGVEQYV.

CDR3 sequence: CASSSGLSGEETQYF. In DNA form, the CDR3 reads TGTGCCAGTAGTTCTGGTTTATCAGGGGAAGAGACCCAGTACTTC. The chain employs TRBV19 and TRBJ2-5; TRBD1 might be the D (6 bases). The V and J ends lost 5 bases and 3 bases respectively, with 16 bases between them. The CDR3 covers 15 residues. Germline lookup yields CDR1 LNHDA and CDR2 SQIVND (reference sequence).

The genes are TRBV9 and TRBJ2-7; TRBD2 agrees at 11 bases. Germline CDR1 SGDLS, CDR2 YYNGEE. CDR3 length equals 16 residues. The V and J ends lost 0 bases and 3 bases, in that order; junction bases with no gene match: 5. The CDR3, as DNA: TGTGCCAGCAGCGTAGCCGCCGGGACTAGCGGCTACGAGCAGTACTTC. The encoded protein is CASSVAAGTSGYEQYF.

This chain uses TRBV3-1 (or the pseudogene TRBV3-2) with TRBJ2-3; D might be TRBD1 (5 bases). Trimming removed 1 base at V and 7 bases at J, with 15 bases between. The CDR3 consists of 15 residues. CDR1 LGHDT and CDR2 YNNKEL come from the germline V gene (reference sequence). The DNA of the CDR3 is TGTGCCAGCAGCCAAGTCCCGCAGGGAACCCATACGCAGTATTTT. Encoded protein: CASSQVPQGTHTQYF.